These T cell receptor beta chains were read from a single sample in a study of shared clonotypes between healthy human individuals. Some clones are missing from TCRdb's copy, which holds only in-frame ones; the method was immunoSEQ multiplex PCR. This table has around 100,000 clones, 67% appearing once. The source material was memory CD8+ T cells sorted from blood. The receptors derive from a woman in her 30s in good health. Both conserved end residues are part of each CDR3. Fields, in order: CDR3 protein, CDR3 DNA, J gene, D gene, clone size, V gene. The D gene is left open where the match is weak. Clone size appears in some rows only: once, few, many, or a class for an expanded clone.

cdr3_aa: CASSQGLTQGEQYF
cdr3_nt: TGTGCCAGCAGTCAGGGACTCACGCAGGGCGAGCAGTACTTC
j_call: TRBJ2-7
d_call: NA
clone_size: once
v_call: TRBV27

cdr3_aa: CASSLGGNEKLFF
cdr3_nt: TGTGCCAGCAGCTTAGGGGGAAATGAAAAACTGTTTTTT
j_call: TRBJ1-4
d_call: NA
clone_size: NA
v_call: TRBV11-2

cdr3_aa: CSAWDGSYEQYF
cdr3_nt: TGCAGCGCGTGGGACGGATCCTACGAGCAGTACTTC
j_call: TRBJ2-7
d_call: NA
clone_size: few
v_call: TRBV29-1

cdr3_aa: CASSPRGGTGRSNQPQHF
cdr3_nt: TGTGCCAGTAGCCCTCGAGGAGGGACAGGGCGAAGCAATCAGCCCCAGCATTTT
j_call: TRBJ1-5
d_call: TRBD1
clone_size: NA
v_call: TRBV19

cdr3_aa: CASSVGTMKEEQFF
cdr3_nt: TGTGCCAGCAGCGTAGGCACAATGAAGGAGGAGCAGTTCTTC
j_call: TRBJ2-1
d_call: NA
clone_size: NA
v_call: TRBV9

cdr3_aa: CASNRGAYGYTF
cdr3_nt: TGTGCCAGCAATAGAGGGGCCTATGGCTACACCTTC
j_call: TRBJ1-2
d_call: NA
clone_size: few
v_call: TRBV6-1

cdr3_aa: CASSTGLAGVTNEQFF
cdr3_nt: TGTGCCAGCAGTACGGGACTAGCGGGAGTAACAAATGAGCAGTTCTTC
j_call: TRBJ2-1
d_call: TRBD2
clone_size: NA
v_call: TRBV27

cdr3_aa: CASSQDHGTSDEQYF
cdr3_nt: TGTGCCAGCAGCCAAGATCACGGGACTAGCGATGAGCAGTACTTC
j_call: TRBJ2-7
d_call: TRBD2
clone_size: medium-sized
v_call: TRBV4-2

cdr3_aa: CAWAGTSFNEQFF
cdr3_nt: TGTGCCTGGGCTGGGACTAGCTTCAATGAGCAGTTCTTC
j_call: TRBJ2-1
d_call: TRBD2
clone_size: NA
v_call: TRBV30

cdr3_aa: CASTPLLTSVKETQYF
cdr3_nt: TGCGCCAGCACTCCGCTTTTGACTAGCGTGAAAGAGACCCAGTACTTC
j_call: TRBJ2-5
d_call: TRBD2
clone_size: NA
v_call: TRBV23-1

cdr3_aa: CASRPSGDTDTQYF
cdr3_nt: TGTGCCAGCAGACCTAGCGGTGACACAGATACGCAGTATTTT
j_call: TRBJ2-3
d_call: TRBD2
clone_size: few
v_call: TRBV6-4

cdr3_aa: CASSLGREDGDTQYF
cdr3_nt: TGTGCCAGCAGCTTAGGGCGGGAGGATGGAGATACGCAGTATTTT
j_call: TRBJ2-3
d_call: TRBD2
clone_size: NA
v_call: TRBV7-7

cdr3_aa: CAARGRTEAFF
cdr3_nt: TGTGCCGCGAGGGGGAGAACTGAAGCTTTCTTT
j_call: TRBJ1-1
d_call: NA
clone_size: NA
v_call: TRBV6-6

cdr3_aa: CATSVRQAGEEEQYF
cdr3_nt: TGTGCCACCAGCGTAAGACAGGCCGGGGAAGAGGAGCAGTACTTC
j_call: TRBJ2-7
d_call: NA
clone_size: NA
v_call: TRBV15

cdr3_aa: CASIAGVNTGELFF
cdr3_nt: TGTGCCAGCATCGCGGGAGTGAACACCGGGGAGCTGTTTTTT
j_call: TRBJ2-2
d_call: TRBD2
clone_size: NA
v_call: TRBV2

cdr3_aa: CASSIDGGTGNTIYF
cdr3_nt: TGTGCCAGCAGTATCGATGGCGGCACTGGAAACACCATATATTTT
j_call: TRBJ1-3
d_call: NA
clone_size: many
v_call: TRBV28

cdr3_aa: CASSQDIAGGPGNIQYF
cdr3_nt: TGTGCCAGCAGCCAAGATATTGCGGGAGGGCCCGGAAACATTCAGTACTTC
j_call: TRBJ2-4
d_call: TRBD2
clone_size: NA
v_call: TRBV4-2

cdr3_aa: CASSLGIGDLDTQYF
cdr3_nt: TGTGCCAGCAGCTTGGGGATCGGTGATTTAGATACGCAGTATTTT
j_call: TRBJ2-3
d_call: NA
clone_size: few
v_call: TRBV11-2

cdr3_aa: CASSEGLAYEQYF
cdr3_nt: TGTGCCAGCAGTGAAGGACTAGCTTACGAGCAGTACTTC
j_call: TRBJ2-7
d_call: TRBD2
clone_size: many
v_call: TRBV2

cdr3_aa: CASSLAVPEQFF
cdr3_nt: TGTGCCAGCAGCTTAGCCGTGCCTGAGCAGTTCTTC
j_call: TRBJ2-1
d_call: NA
clone_size: NA
v_call: TRBV7-6

cdr3_aa: CASSPNKRDRGTEAFF
cdr3_nt: TGTGCCAGCAGCCCGAATAAAAGGGACAGGGGCACTGAAGCTTTCTTT
j_call: TRBJ1-1
d_call: TRBD1
clone_size: few
v_call: TRBV7-9

cdr3_aa: CASSFLPYGYTF
cdr3_nt: TGTGCCAGCAGTTTCTTGCCCTATGGCTACACCTTC
j_call: TRBJ1-2
d_call: NA
clone_size: NA
v_call: TRBV28

cdr3_aa: CASSQAIGPTDTQYF
cdr3_nt: TGTGCCAGCAGCCAAGCCATCGGCCCCACAGATACGCAGTATTTT
j_call: TRBJ2-3
d_call: NA
clone_size: NA
v_call: TRBV14

cdr3_aa: CASSQERQGGQPQHF
cdr3_nt: TGCGCCAGCAGCCAAGAGAGACAGGGCGGTCAGCCCCAGCATTTT
j_call: TRBJ1-5
d_call: TRBD1
clone_size: NA
v_call: TRBV4-1

cdr3_aa: CASSDSIGRGKDEQFF
cdr3_nt: TGTGCCAGCAGTGACTCGATCGGCAGGGGGAAGGATGAGCAGTTCTTC
j_call: TRBJ2-1
d_call: TRBD1
clone_size: NA
v_call: TRBV6-4

cdr3_aa: CASSEGRSYGYTF
cdr3_nt: TGTGCCAGCAGTGAGGGACGGAGCTATGGCTACACCTTC
j_call: TRBJ1-2
d_call: NA
clone_size: NA
v_call: TRBV25-1

cdr3_aa: CASRHRDSLSYEQYF
cdr3_nt: TGTGCCAGCAGACACCGGGACTCTCTCTCCTACGAGCAGTACTTC
j_call: TRBJ2-7
d_call: NA
clone_size: few
v_call: TRBV28

cdr3_aa: CAISESGGRLGQPQHF
cdr3_nt: TGTGCCATCAGTGAGTCAGGAGGGCGATTGGGTCAGCCCCAGCATTTT
j_call: TRBJ1-5
d_call: NA
clone_size: NA
v_call: TRBV10-3

cdr3_aa: CASSIAGTDTDTQYF
cdr3_nt: TGTGCCAGTAGTATAGCGGGGACAGACACAGATACGCAGTATTTT
j_call: TRBJ2-3
d_call: TRBD1
clone_size: NA
v_call: TRBV19

cdr3_aa: CASSSVGTGPLDTQYF
cdr3_nt: TGTGCCAGCAGCTCAGTAGGGACTGGCCCTCTGGATACGCAGTATTTT
j_call: TRBJ2-3
d_call: NA
clone_size: NA
v_call: TRBV12-1

cdr3_aa: CASSPGEDANTGELFF
cdr3_nt: TGTGCCAGCTCACCGGGGGAGGACGCGAACACCGGGGAGCTGTTTTTT
j_call: TRBJ2-2
d_call: NA
clone_size: NA
v_call: TRBV18

cdr3_aa: CASSPNTRDRGVEQYF
cdr3_nt: TGTGCCAGCAGCCCTAATACTCGGGACAGGGGGGTCGAGCAGTACTTC
j_call: TRBJ2-7
d_call: TRBD1
clone_size: NA
v_call: TRBV4-2

cdr3_aa: CASSQGETGGLGGPYEQYF
cdr3_nt: TGTGCCAGCAGCCAAGGTGAGACAGGGGGACTAGGCGGTCCCTACGAGCAGTACTTC
j_call: TRBJ2-7
d_call: NA
clone_size: few
v_call: TRBV4-2

cdr3_aa: CASSPTSGGRHEQYF
cdr3_nt: TGTGCCAGCTCACCAACTAGCGGGGGTCGGCACGAGCAGTACTTC
j_call: TRBJ2-7
d_call: TRBD2
clone_size: NA
v_call: TRBV18

cdr3_aa: CAWTGGRELQGEQFF
cdr3_nt: TGTGCCTGGACTGGGGGGCGGGAACTTCAGGGTGAGCAGTTCTTC
j_call: TRBJ2-1
d_call: NA
clone_size: NA
v_call: TRBV30

cdr3_aa: CATSRVTGSGANVLTF
cdr3_nt: TGTGCCACCAGCAGAGTGACAGGATCTGGGGCCAACGTCCTGACTTTC
j_call: TRBJ2-6
d_call: NA
clone_size: many
v_call: TRBV15

cdr3_aa: CALGQMNTEAFF
cdr3_nt: TGTGCACTGGGGCAGATGAACACTGAAGCTTTCTTT
j_call: TRBJ1-1
d_call: NA
clone_size: many
v_call: TRBV28